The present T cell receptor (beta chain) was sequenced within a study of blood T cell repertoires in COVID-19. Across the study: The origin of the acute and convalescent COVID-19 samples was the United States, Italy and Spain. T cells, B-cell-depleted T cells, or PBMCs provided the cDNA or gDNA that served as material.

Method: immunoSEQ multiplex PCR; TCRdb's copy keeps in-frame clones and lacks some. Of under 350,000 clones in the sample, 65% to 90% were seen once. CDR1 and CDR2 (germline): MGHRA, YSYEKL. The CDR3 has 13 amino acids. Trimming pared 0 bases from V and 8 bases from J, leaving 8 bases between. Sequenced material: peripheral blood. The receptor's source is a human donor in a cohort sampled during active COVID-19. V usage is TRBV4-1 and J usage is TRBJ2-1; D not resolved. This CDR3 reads CASSQDRSDEQFF. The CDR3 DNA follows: TGCGCCAGCAGCCAAGATCGGAGCGATGAGCAGTTCTTC.